Sequencing of this TCR beta chain was carried out in a study of early T cells in non-severe SARS-CoV-2 infection. Study background: Sequenced material consisted of bulk RNA (from unsorted whole blood), and chains were unpaired.

As part of library construction, unique molecular identifiers were attached to individual cDNA molecules. TCRdb reprocessed the 5' RACE reads with MiXCR, giving one entry per CDR3 protein. The repertoire holds about 83,000 distinct CDR3 sequences, with under 11% as singletons. Findings and limits, study-wide: The study's VDJdb matching favored anti-spike CD8 responses and missed private and CD4 specificities.

Comment on this clonotype: Its cognate antigen is unknown.

The CDR3 extends over 14 amino acids. Trimming cost V 0 bases and J 5 bases, with 8 bases left between them. The sequencing here drew on whole blood, taken at baseline. The genes are TRBV12-3 or TRBV12-4 and TRBJ2-1, with a possible D match to TRBD2 (6 bases). The receptor was derived from an adult who was a healthcare worker with PCR-confirmed SARS-CoV-2 infection or an uninfected control (not recorded which). This chain's CDR3 is CASSLAAGHNEQFF. Written as DNA, the CDR3 is TGTGCCAGCAGTTTAGCAGCGGGTCACAATGAGCAGTTCTTC.